A selection of T cell receptor beta chains follows, all from one sample in a study of CDR3 diversity in severe acne. TCRdb reanalysed the PCR reads using MiXCR and keeps one entry per CDR3 protein. The profile shows over 70,000 distinct CDR3 sequences, roughly 51% of them singletons. The sequencing sample was made of blood. All receptors derive from a male donor in good health, without acne. CDR3s include the opening cysteine and the closing phenylalanine or tryptophan. D genes are given only for firm matches. Expanded clones get a size class; other rows say once, few or many, or leave the size out.

J gene: TRBJ2-1; D gene: TRBD1; clone size: many; V gene: TRBV9; CDR3 protein: CASSPRLGQGLGNEQFF; CDR3 DNA: TGTGCCAGCAGCCCGCGTCTGGGACAGGGGCTCGGAAATGAGCAGTTCTTC
J gene: TRBJ2-6; D gene: .; clone size: .; V gene: TRBV20-1; CDR3 protein: CSAVYSGANVLTF; CDR3 DNA: TGCAGTGCGGTATACTCTGGGGCCAACGTCCTGACTTTC
J gene: TRBJ1-1; D gene: .; clone size: many; V gene: TRBV6-1; CDR3 protein: CASSEGNTEAFF; CDR3 DNA: TGTGCCAGCAGTGAGGGGAACACTGAAGCTTTCTTT
J gene: TRBJ2-7; D gene: .; clone size: .; V gene: TRBV7-9; CDR3 protein: CASSHNRDRYEQYF; CDR3 DNA: TGTGCCAGCAGTCATAACCGGGACCGCTACGAGCAGTACTTC
J gene: TRBJ2-2; D gene: TRBD1; clone size: .; V gene: TRBV9; CDR3 protein: CASRRRQGAGYTGELFF; CDR3 DNA: TGTGCCAGCAGGAGAAGACAGGGGGCGGGATACACCGGGGAGCTGTTTTTT
J gene: TRBJ1-2; D gene: .; clone size: .; V gene: TRBV27; CDR3 protein: CASHTLNYGYTF; CDR3 DNA: TGCGCCAGCCACACCCTAAACTATGGCTACACCTTC
J gene: TRBJ1-4; D gene: .; clone size: few; V gene: TRBV5-5; CDR3 protein: CASSWDLNEKLFF; CDR3 DNA: TGTGCCAGCAGCTGGGACCTCAATGAAAAACTGTTTTTT
J gene: TRBJ2-2; D gene: .; clone size: .; V gene: TRBV5-5; CDR3 protein: CASSLWALSNTGELFF; CDR3 DNA: TGTGCCAGCAGCCTCTGGGCACTCTCGAACACCGGGGAGCTGTTTTTT
J gene: TRBJ1-1; D gene: .; clone size: .; V gene: TRBV7-7; CDR3 protein: CASSFVRDTEAFF; CDR3 DNA: TGTGCTAGCAGCTTCGTGCGGGACACTGAAGCTTTCTTT
J gene: TRBJ1-2; D gene: .; clone size: .; V gene: TRBV15; CDR3 protein: CATSRDAQNYGYTF; CDR3 DNA: TGTGCCACCAGCAGAGATGCTCAAAACTATGGCTACACCTTC
J gene: TRBJ1-1; D gene: .; clone size: many; V gene: TRBV14; CDR3 protein: CASSRTLGNGAFF; CDR3 DNA: TGTGCCAGCAGCCGGACCCTAGGCAACGGGGCTTTCTTT
J gene: TRBJ2-7; D gene: .; clone size: .; V gene: TRBV2; CDR3 protein: CASITTNAGIRNEQYF; CDR3 DNA: TGTGCCAGCATTACCACCAACGCCGGGATTCGGAACGAGCAGTACTTC
J gene: TRBJ2-7; D gene: TRBD2; clone size: few; V gene: TRBV9; CDR3 protein: CASSSRTSFHEQYF; CDR3 DNA: TGTGCCAGCAGCTCGAGGACTAGCTTCCACGAGCAGTACTTC
J gene: TRBJ2-7; D gene: TRBD2; clone size: .; V gene: TRBV5-5; CDR3 protein: CASSLAGPSYGQYF; CDR3 DNA: TGTGCCAGCAGCTTAGCGGGGCCATCCTACGGGCAGTACTTC
J gene: TRBJ2-7; D gene: .; clone size: .; V gene: TRBV5-1; CDR3 protein: CASSMGTGRNYEQYF; CDR3 DNA: TGCGCCAGCAGCATGGGGACGGGACGGAACTACGAGCAGTACTTC
J gene: TRBJ1-1; D gene: .; clone size: many; V gene: TRBV20-1; CDR3 protein: CSARDGGVRVTEAFF; CDR3 DNA: TGCAGTGCTAGAGATGGCGGGGTAAGGGTCACTGAAGCTTTCTTT
J gene: TRBJ2-2; D gene: .; clone size: .; V gene: TRBV10-1; CDR3 protein: CASSSRSGNTGELFF; CDR3 DNA: TGCGCCAGCAGTTCCAGGTCAGGGAACACCGGGGAGCTGTTTTTT
J gene: TRBJ1-3; D gene: .; clone size: .; V gene: TRBV7-9; CDR3 protein: CASSLPGLPPGNTIYF; CDR3 DNA: TGTGCCAGCAGCTTACCCGGGTTACCCCCTGGAAACACCATATATTTT
J gene: TRBJ1-2; D gene: .; clone size: many; V gene: TRBV29-1; CDR3 protein: CSGIDTAYGYTF; CDR3 DNA: TGCAGCGGAATCGACACCGCATATGGCTACACCTTC
J gene: TRBJ2-3; D gene: .; clone size: medium-sized; V gene: TRBV6-5; CDR3 protein: CASSYAGSTDTQYF; CDR3 DNA: TGTGCCAGCAGTTACGCTGGGAGCACAGATACGCAGTATTTT
J gene: TRBJ1-2; D gene: .; clone size: few; V gene: TRBV29-1; CDR3 protein: CSVQVQQGFYYGYTF; CDR3 DNA: TGCAGCGTTCAAGTCCAGCAGGGGTTCTACTATGGCTACACCTTC
J gene: TRBJ2-1; D gene: TRBD2; clone size: .; V gene: TRBV7-2; CDR3 protein: CASSWGSGGALSYNEQFF; CDR3 DNA: TGTGCCAGCAGCTGGGGTAGCGGGGGGGCCCTCTCCTACAATGAGCAGTTCTTC
J gene: TRBJ1-2; D gene: .; clone size: many; V gene: TRBV28; CDR3 protein: CAAGGPYGYTF; CDR3 DNA: TGTGCCGCGGGGGGGCCATATGGCTACACCTTC
J gene: TRBJ1-2; D gene: .; clone size: .; V gene: TRBV5-1; CDR3 protein: CASSVMSGTINYGYTF; CDR3 DNA: TGCGCCAGCAGCGTTATGTCGGGGACCATTAACTATGGCTACACCTTC
J gene: TRBJ2-1; D gene: .; clone size: .; V gene: TRBV29-1; CDR3 protein: CSVGPRATYDEQFF; CDR3 DNA: TGCAGCGTTGGACCCAGGGCAACCTACGATGAACAGTTCTTC
J gene: TRBJ1-2; D gene: .; clone size: .; V gene: TRBV7-2; CDR3 protein: CAGSSQGAYGYTF; CDR3 DNA: TGTGCCGGCAGCTCACAGGGTGCCTATGGCTACACCTTC
J gene: TRBJ2-5; D gene: .; clone size: .; V gene: TRBV2; CDR3 protein: CASRGSVPNF; CDR3 DNA: TGTGCCAGCAGGGGTAGCGTACCGAACTTC
J gene: TRBJ1-2; D gene: .; clone size: .; V gene: TRBV7-9; CDR3 protein: CASSQGRGAEKSYYGYTF; CDR3 DNA: TGCGCCAGCAGCCAAGGGAGGGGGGCCGAAAAAAGTTACTATGGCTACACCTTC
J gene: TRBJ1-6; D gene: TRBD1; clone size: .; V gene: TRBV12-3/TRBV12-4; CDR3 protein: CVSSQGQGLNSPLHF; CDR3 DNA: TGTGTCAGCAGTCAAGGACAGGGTCTTAATTCACCCCTCCACTTT